This T cell receptor (beta chain) was captured by sequencing in a study of cytomegalovirus exposure and HLA in healthy donors. Study conclusions and caveats: In a later analysis, a missense DCLRE1C variant was linked to TCR beta V- and J-gene trimming.

A note on this clone: Antigen specificity is unknown.

CDR1 and CDR2 (germline): SGHNT, YYREEE (reference sequence). The CDR3 runs to 13 residues. Trimming took 1 base from V and 7 from J; bases not matched to a gene: 4. PCR amplification relied on 60 Vbeta primers (plus 13 Jbeta primers). Profiled with immunoSEQ multiplex PCR; TCRdb holds only in-frame clones, not every one. Of 130,000 or so clones listed, about three quarters are singletons. This clonotype originated in a man aged 35-49 years in good health and CMV-seropositive. The V and J genes are TRBV5-4 and TRBJ2-7; the match to TRBD2 covers 8 bases. The sample was PBMCs. CDR3 DNA sequence: TGTGCCAGCAGCTTGCGGGTAGCGGGAGAGCAGTACTTC. Protein: CASSLRVAGEQYF.